A single sample is the source of the 22 T cell receptor beta chains below, sequenced in a study of cytomegalovirus exposure and HLA in healthy donors. The PCR used 60 Vbeta and 13 Jbeta primers. Produced via immunoSEQ multiplex PCR; TCRdb's table is partial and in-frame only. The table shows 150,000 to 200,000 clones, with around 79% occurring only once. The sequenced sample was PBMCs. These receptor sequences come from a woman between 50 and 59 years old in good health and CMV-seronegative.

The V gene is TRBV4-2, the J gene TRBJ2-3; tentative D call: TRBD1 (5 bases). CDR1 is LGHNA and CDR2 is YNFKEQ in the germline V gene. There are 15 residues in the CDR3. Trimming removed 2 bases at V and 4 bases at J, with 13 bases between. CDR3 DNA sequence: TGTGCCAGCAGCCAATCTTTGGGGCTGTCAGATACGCAGTATTTT. This translates into CASSQSLGLSDTQYF.

The V gene is TRBV7-2, the J gene TRBJ2-3, with 14 positions matching TRBD2. CDR3 length: 14 residues. Trimming at V came to 1 base and at J to 14 bases, leaving 5 bases not matched to a gene. CDR1 and CDR2 from the germline V gene are SGHTA and FQGNSA. CDR3 in amino acids: CASSLGLAGGPRYF. CDR3 coding DNA: TGTGCCAGCAGCTTAGGACTAGCGGGGGGGCCCCGGTATTTT.

This clone was recorded once. This rearrangement joins TRBV6-5 to TRBJ2-1; TRBD2 is a possible D gene (5 bases). Trimming pared 6 bases from V and 8 bases from J, leaving 14 bases between. The CDR3 consists of 13 residues. Germline V gene sequence: CDR1 MNHEY, CDR2 SVGAGI. As DNA, the CDR3 is TGTGCCAGCAGCACGTCCAGGCGGGATGAGCAGTTCTTC. Translating it yields CASSTSRRDEQFF.

The J gene is TRBJ1-5, the V gene TRBV19; 9 nucleotides agree with TRBD1. The CDR3 is 16 residues long. V was clipped by 3 bases and J by 5 bases; unmatched bases: 8. Germline values: CDR1 LNHDA, CDR2 SQIVND (reference sequence). In nucleotides, the CDR3 is TGTGCCAGTAGTATTCTTTCGGGACAGGGCCATCAGCCCCAGCATTTT. This translates into CASSILSGQGHQPQHF.

The rearrangement uses TRBV5-5 and TRBJ1-1; D may be TRBD1 (6 bases). The V end was cut by 3 bases, the J end by 0 bases, with 15 bases between. CDR1 and CDR2 from the germline V gene are SGHKS and YYEKEE (reference sequence). The CDR3 has 16 residues. The CDR3 protein is CASSSDRPKVNTEAFF. The CDR3 coding sequence is TGTGCCAGCAGCTCGGACAGACCTAAGGTGAACACTGAAGCTTTCTTT.

This clone has just a few counts. The chain employs TRBV29-1 and TRBJ1-4; 7 bases line up with TRBD1. Trimming removed 6 bases from V and 3 bases from J; junction bases left unmatched: 4. This CDR3 region has 13 residues. Germline CDR1 SQVTM, CDR2 ANQGSEA. DNA for the CDR3: TGCAGCGTCTCCGGGACAGCTAATGAAAAACTGTTTTTT. This sequence encodes CSVSGTANEKLFF.

With respect to this clone: Within the sample, other DNA sequences also encode this same CDR3. The chain combines TRBV5-1 with TRBJ2-5; 7 bases match TRBD1. Germline CDR1 and CDR2: SGHRS and YFSETQ. This CDR3 spans 14 amino acids. V was clipped by 4 bases and J by 5 bases; unmatched bases: 8. CDR3 sequence: CASSRGGQGETQYF. The CDR3 nucleotides read TGCGCCAGCAGCAGAGGGGGCCAGGGGGAGACCCAGTACTTC.

The V and J genes are TRBV5-8 and TRBJ1-2; a weak D match, TRBD1 (5 bases). Trimming shortened V by 0 bases and J by 4 bases, and 7 bases separated the two germline ends. The CDR3 has 13 amino acids. Per germline, CDR1 SGHTS and CDR2 YDEGEE. The DNA of the CDR3 is TGTGCCAGCAGCTTGGGGGGCGGCTATGGCTACACCTTC. Translation gives CASSLGGGYGYTF.

The V call is TRBV27, the J call TRBJ2-1, with D possibly matching TRBD2 (6 bases). V shed 4 bases and J shed 5 bases, with 18 bases lying between them. The CDR3 has 16 residues. CDR1 is MNHEY and CDR2 is SMNVEV in the germline V gene (reference sequence). CDR3 in amino acids: CASSSLDLAENNEQFF. The CDR3 DNA sequence: TGTGCCAGCAGTTCCCTTGACTTAGCGGAGAACAATGAGCAGTTCTTC.

The gene calls are TRBV9 and TRBJ2-7; TRBD1 matches at 8 bases. Per germline, CDR1 SGDLS and CDR2 YYNGEE. J was trimmed by 3 bases and V by 4 bases; bases with no gene match: 6. This CDR3 spans 14 amino acids. In nucleotides, the CDR3 is TGTGCCAGCAGCACCGGGACAGGAGGCTACGAGCAGTACTTC. Protein: CASSTGTGGYEQYF.

The chain uses TRBV6-1 and TRBJ1-2; TRBD1 might be the D (6 bases). This CDR3 contains 14 residues. The V end lost 6 bases, the J end lost 4 bases, and 15 bases lay between the germline ends. CDR1 and CDR2 (germline): MNHNS, SASEGT. The CDR3 loop reads CASRDVGQIYGYTF. CDR3 bases: TGTGCCAGCAGGGATGTCGGACAGATCTATGGCTACACCTTC.

This chain uses TRBV6-1 with TRBJ1-6, with 11 bases aligning to TRBD1. The germline CDR1 and CDR2 sequences are MNHNS and SASEGT. This CDR3 contains 16 residues. V gave up 4 bases and J gave up 10 bases; unmatched junction bases: 9. The CDR3 loop reads CASSVISGTGGSPLHF. The CDR3 region has the DNA TGTGCCAGCAGTGTCATCTCTGGGACAGGGGGATCACCCCTCCACTTT.

V usage is TRBV7-2 and J usage is TRBJ1-2, with 9 bases lining up with TRBD1. There are 14 residues in the CDR3. V shed 5 bases and J 7 bases; nucleotides not matched to a gene: 8. Germline CDR1 and CDR2: SGHTA and FQGNSA. Here the CDR3 reads CASSLRRDRAGYTF. CDR3 nucleotides: TGTGCCAGCAGCCTAAGGAGGGACAGGGCTGGCTACACCTTC.

This clone was found once. The chain is built from TRBV10-3 and TRBJ1-2, with a weak D call TRBD1 (6 bases). The CDR3 covers 15 residues. Germline assignment: CDR1 ENHRY and CDR2 SYGVKD. Between the trimmed V and J ends, which lost 4 bases and 0 bases, there was a span of 12 bases. The CDR3: CAISARTVANYGYTF. CDR3 sequence (DNA): TGTGCCATCAGTGCTCGGACAGTAGCTAACTATGGCTACACCTTC.

This clone was seen more than once but under ten times. Other DNA sequences in this specimen translate into the identical CDR3. V and J are TRBV6-5 and TRBJ1-1; no clear D. V lost 6 bases, J lost 0 bases, and 14 bases lay in between. This CDR3 comprises 15 residues. The germline V gene encodes CDR1 MNHEY and CDR2 SVGAGI. The CDR3 sequence is CASRRREPMNTEAFF. For the CDR3, the DNA is TGTGCCAGCAGACGCCGCGAGCCAATGAACACTGAAGCTTTCTTT.

The rearrangement uses TRBV7-8 and TRBJ1-1, with a possible D match to TRBD1 (6 bases). CDR3 length: 14 amino acids. Per the germline V gene, CDR1 is SGHVS and CDR2 is FQNEAQ. V lost 1 base, J lost 6 bases, and 12 bases lay in between. This CDR3 is CASSLETGPPEAFF. CDR3 sequence (DNA): TGTGCCAGCAGCTTAGAGACAGGACCCCCTGAAGCTTTCTTT.

The chain uses TRBV5-4 and TRBJ2-5; TRBD1 aligns across 7 bases. The end of the DNA is better explained by TRBJ2-7, so the J call may be wrong. Germline V gene lookup returns CDR1 SGHNT and CDR2 YYREEE (reference sequence). The CDR3 extends over 14 amino acids. CDR3 sequence: CASSLGQGWGEQYF. The CDR3 DNA reads TGTGCCAGCAGCTTGGGACAGGGATGGGGCGAGCAGTACTTC.

This chain joins TRBV7-9 and TRBJ1-2; a possible D gene is TRBD1 (5 bases). The CDR3 loop spans 14 amino acids. V lost 5 bases to trimming and J lost 8 bases, with 18 bases between them. Germline loops: CDR1 SEHNR, CDR2 FQNEAQ (reference sequence). Here the CDR3 DNA reads TGTGCCAGCAGCCCCGGGACTAATAATCGGGGCTACACCTTC. Encoded protein: CASSPGTNNRGYTF.

V usage is TRBV4-1 and J usage is TRBJ1-1, with D possibly TRBD1 on 6 matching bases. CDR3 length: 16 residues. The germline CDR1 and CDR2 sequences are MGHRA and YSYEKL. Between the trimmed V and J ends, which lost 4 bases and 2 bases, there was a span of 17 bases. CDR3 loop: CASSLEQGALNTEAFF. The DNA for the CDR3 is TGCGCCAGCAGCCTTGAACAGGGAGCTCTTAACACTGAAGCTTTCTTT.

The chain employs TRBV28 and TRBJ1-2; 9 nucleotides align to TRBD1. The V gene end was trimmed by 5 bases and the J gene end by 4 bases; junction bases not matched to a gene: 8. CDR3 length equals 15 residues. Germline-derived CDR1 and CDR2 are MDHEN and SYDVKM. The CDR3 nucleotides are TGTGCCAGCAGTATAACAGGGGGCGGAAGCTATGGCTACACCTTC. Protein sequence: CASSITGGGSYGYTF.

The gene calls are TRBV5-6 and TRBJ2-7, with D possibly TRBD1 on 5 matching bases. The CDR3 loop spans 13 amino acids. Per the germline V gene, CDR1 is SGHDT and CDR2 is YYEEEE. Trimming took off 1 base at V and 2 bases at J, with 7 bases between the two ends. The CDR3 bases are TGTGCCAGCAGCTTGAGGGGCCCCTACGAGCAGTACTTC. Residues: CASSLRGPYEQYF. The complete variable domain, with remaining parts taken from reference TRBV5-6 and TRBJ2-7, reads DAGVTQSPTHLIKTRGQQVTLRCSPKSGHDTVSWYQQALGQGPQFIFQYYEEEERQRGNFPDRFSGHQFPNYSSELNVNALLLGDSALYLCASSLRGPYEQYFGPGTRLTVT.

V is TRBV4-3 and J is TRBJ2-5; 9 bases line up with TRBD2. CDR1 and CDR2 (germline): LGHNA, YSLEER. The CDR3 sequence is 15 residues long. Trimming at V came to 0 bases and at J to 1 base, leaving 0 bases not matched to a gene. This CDR3 is CASSQERGGQETQYF. In DNA form, the CDR3 reads TGCGCCAGCAGCCAAGAGCGGGGGGGCCAAGAGACCCAGTACTTC.